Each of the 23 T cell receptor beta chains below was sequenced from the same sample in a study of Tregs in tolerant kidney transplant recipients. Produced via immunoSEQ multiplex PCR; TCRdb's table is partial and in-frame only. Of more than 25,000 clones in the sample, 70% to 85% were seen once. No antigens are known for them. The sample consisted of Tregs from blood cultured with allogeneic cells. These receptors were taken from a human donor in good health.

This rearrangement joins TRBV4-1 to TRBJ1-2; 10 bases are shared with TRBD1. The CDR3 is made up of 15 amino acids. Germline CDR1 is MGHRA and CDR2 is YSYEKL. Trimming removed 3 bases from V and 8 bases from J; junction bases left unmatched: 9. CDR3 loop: CASSQVTGTGVGYTF. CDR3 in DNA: TGCGCCAGCAGCCAGGTTACCGGGACAGGGGTAGGCTACACCTTC.

CDR3 in DNA: TGTGCCAGCAGTTTGTTTTCACAGTCCACCGGGGAGCTGTTTTTT. Translating gives CASSLFSQSTGELFF. The chain carries TRBV27 and TRBJ2-2; D call uncertain. Trimming took 3 bases from V and 4 from J, leaving 12 bases between them. Germline V CDR1 and CDR2: MNHEY, SMNVEV (reference sequence). This CDR3 is 15 amino acids long.

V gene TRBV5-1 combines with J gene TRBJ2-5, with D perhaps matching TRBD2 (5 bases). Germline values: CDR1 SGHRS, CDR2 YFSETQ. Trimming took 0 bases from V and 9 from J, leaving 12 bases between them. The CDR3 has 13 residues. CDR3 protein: CASSLGRDQAQYF. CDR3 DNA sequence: TGCGCCAGCAGCTTGGGCCGGGATCAGGCCCAGTACTTC.

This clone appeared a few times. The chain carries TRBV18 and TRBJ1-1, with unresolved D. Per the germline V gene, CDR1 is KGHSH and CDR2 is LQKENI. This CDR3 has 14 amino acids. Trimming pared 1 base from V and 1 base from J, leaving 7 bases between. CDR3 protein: CASSPQGGNTEAFF. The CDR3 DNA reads TGTGCCAGCTCACCACAGGGAGGGAACACTGAAGCTTTCTTT.

The CDR3: CASSYSDGVYYGYTF. The CDR3 DNA reads TGTGCCAGCAGTTACTCCGACGGCGTCTACTATGGCTACACCTTC. This chain links TRBV6-5 with TRBJ1-2, with D unclear. CDR3 size: 15 residues. CDR1 is MNHEY, CDR2 SVGAGI, per germline. V shed 0 bases and J shed 3 bases, with 11 bases lying between them.

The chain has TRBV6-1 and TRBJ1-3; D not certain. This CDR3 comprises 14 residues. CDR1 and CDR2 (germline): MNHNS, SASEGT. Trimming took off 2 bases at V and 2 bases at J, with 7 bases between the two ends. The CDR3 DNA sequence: TGTGCCAGCAGTGAAATGGCCGCTGGAAACACCATATATTTT. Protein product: CASSEMAAGNTIYF.

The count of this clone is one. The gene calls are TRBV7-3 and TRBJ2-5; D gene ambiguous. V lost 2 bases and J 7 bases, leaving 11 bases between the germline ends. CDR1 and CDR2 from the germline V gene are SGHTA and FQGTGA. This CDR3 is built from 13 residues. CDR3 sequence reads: CASSLGPARTQYF. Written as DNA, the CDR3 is TGTGCCAGCAGCTTAGGCCCGGCAAGGACCCAGTACTTC.

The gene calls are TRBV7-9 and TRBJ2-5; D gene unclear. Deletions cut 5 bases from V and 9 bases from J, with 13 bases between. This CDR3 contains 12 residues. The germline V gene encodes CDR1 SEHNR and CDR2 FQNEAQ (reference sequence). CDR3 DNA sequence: TGTGCCAGCAGCCCCAACCAGCTGGCCCAGTACTTC. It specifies CASSPNQLAQYF.

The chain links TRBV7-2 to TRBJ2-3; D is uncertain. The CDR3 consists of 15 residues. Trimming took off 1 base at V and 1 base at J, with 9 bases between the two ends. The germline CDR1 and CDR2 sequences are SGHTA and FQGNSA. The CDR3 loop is CASSLGLERTDTQYF. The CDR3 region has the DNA TGTGCCAGCAGCTTAGGCCTAGAGCGCACAGATACGCAGTATTTT.

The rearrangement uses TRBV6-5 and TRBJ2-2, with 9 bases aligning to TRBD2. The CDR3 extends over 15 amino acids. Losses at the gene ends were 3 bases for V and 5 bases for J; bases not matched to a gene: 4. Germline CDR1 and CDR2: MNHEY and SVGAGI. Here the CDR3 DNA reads TGTGCCAGCAGTTATAGCGGGAGCCCAACCGGGGAGCTGTTTTTT. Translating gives CASSYSGSPTGELFF.

This CDR3 reads CASSVGSTNEQFF. The DNA for the CDR3 is TGTGCCAGCAGTGTTGGCTCAACCAATGAGCAGTTCTTC. This chain links TRBV2 with TRBJ2-1; D gene unclear. Germline V gene lookup returns CDR1 SNHLY and CDR2 FYNNEI. The V gene lost 4 bases and the J gene lost 6 bases, with 10 bases spanning the gap. The CDR3 has 13 amino acids.

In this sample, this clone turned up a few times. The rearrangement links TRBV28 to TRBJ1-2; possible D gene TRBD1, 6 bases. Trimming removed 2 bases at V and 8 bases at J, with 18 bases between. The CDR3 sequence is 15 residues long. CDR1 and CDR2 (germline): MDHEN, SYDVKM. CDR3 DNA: TGTGCCAGCAGTTTACAGGGACAAACTCACTCGGGCTACACCTTC. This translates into CASSLQGQTHSGYTF.

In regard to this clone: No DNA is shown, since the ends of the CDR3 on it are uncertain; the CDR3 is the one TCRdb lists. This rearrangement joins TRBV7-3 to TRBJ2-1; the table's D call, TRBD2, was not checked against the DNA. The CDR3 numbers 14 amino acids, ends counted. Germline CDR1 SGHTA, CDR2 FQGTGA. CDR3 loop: CASSLGGLTSGRFF.

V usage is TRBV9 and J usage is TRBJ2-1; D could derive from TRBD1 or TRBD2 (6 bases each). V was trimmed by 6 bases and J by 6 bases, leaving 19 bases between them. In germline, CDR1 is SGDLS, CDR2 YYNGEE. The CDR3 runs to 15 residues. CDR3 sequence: CASNILGGRSNEQFF. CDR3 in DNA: TGTGCCAGCAATATATTAGGGGGGCGTAGCAATGAGCAGTTCTTC.

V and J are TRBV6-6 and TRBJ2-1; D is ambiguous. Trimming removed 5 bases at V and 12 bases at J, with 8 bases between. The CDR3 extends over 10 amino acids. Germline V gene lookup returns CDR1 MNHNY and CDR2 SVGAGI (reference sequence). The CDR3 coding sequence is TGTGCCAGCAGTAGCGTAGGGCAGTTCTTC. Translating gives CASSSVGQFF.

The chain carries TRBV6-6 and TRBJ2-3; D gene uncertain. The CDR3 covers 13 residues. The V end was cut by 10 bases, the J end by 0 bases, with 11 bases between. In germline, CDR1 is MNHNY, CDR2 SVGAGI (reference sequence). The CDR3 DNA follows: TGTGCCACTGGCGGAGCTAGCACAGATACGCAGTATTTT. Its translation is CATGGASTDTQYF.

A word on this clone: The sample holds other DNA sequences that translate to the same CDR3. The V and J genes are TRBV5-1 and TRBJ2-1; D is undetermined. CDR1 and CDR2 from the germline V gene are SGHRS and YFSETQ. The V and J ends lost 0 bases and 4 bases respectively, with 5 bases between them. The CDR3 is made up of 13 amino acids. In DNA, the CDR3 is TGCGCCAGCAGCTTGGCGGTGTACAATGAGCAGTTCTTC. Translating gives CASSLAVYNEQFF.

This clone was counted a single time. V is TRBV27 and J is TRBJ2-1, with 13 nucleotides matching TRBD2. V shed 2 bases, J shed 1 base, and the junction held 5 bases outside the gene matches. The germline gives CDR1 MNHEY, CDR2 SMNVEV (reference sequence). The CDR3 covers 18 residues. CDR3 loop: CASSLRGLAGVSYNEQFF. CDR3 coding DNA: TGTGCCAGCAGTTTAAGAGGACTAGCGGGAGTTTCCTACAATGAGCAGTTCTTC.

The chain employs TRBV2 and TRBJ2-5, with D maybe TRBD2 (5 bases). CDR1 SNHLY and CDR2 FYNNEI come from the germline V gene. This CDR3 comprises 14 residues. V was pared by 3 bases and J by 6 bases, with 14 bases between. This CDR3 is CASSDIGAEKTQYF. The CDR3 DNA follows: TGTGCCAGCAGTGACATCGGAGCGGAGAAGACCCAGTACTTC. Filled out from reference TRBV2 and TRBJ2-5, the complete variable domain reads EPEVTQTPSHQVTQMGQEVILRCVPISNHLYFYWYRQILGQKVEFLVSFYNNEISEKSEIFDDQFSVERPDGSNFTLKIRSTKLEDSAMYFCASSDIGAEKTQYFGPGTRLLVL.

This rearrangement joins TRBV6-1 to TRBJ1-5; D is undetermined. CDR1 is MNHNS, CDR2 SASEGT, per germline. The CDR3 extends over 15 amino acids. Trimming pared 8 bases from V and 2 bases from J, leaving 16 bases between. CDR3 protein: CASRAIYGGNQPQHF. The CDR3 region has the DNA TGTGCCAGCCGGGCAATATATGGGGGCAATCAGCCCCAGCATTTT.

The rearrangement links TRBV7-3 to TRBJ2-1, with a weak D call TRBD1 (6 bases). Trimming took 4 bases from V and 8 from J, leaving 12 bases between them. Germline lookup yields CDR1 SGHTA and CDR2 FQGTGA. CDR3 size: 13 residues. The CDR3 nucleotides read TGTGCCAGCAGCTCCACCACAGGGTATGAGCAGTTCTTC. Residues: CASSSTTGYEQFF.

This chain's CDR3 is CASSQEEGWLGKLFF. Written as DNA, the CDR3 is TGTGCCAGCAGCCAAGAAGAAGGCTGGCTTGGAAAACTGTTTTTT. J is TRBJ1-4 and V is TRBV4-2; D not resolved. V was shortened by 0 bases and J by 10 bases, with 15 bases between the two germline ends. CDR1 is LGHNA and CDR2 is YNFKEQ in the germline V gene. The CDR3 extends over 15 amino acids.

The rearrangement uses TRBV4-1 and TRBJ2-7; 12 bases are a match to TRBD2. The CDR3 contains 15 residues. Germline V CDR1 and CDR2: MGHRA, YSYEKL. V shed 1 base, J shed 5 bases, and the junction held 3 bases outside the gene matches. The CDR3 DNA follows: TGCGCCAGCAGCCAAGGACTAGCGGGAGTCGACGAGCAGTACTTC. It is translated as CASSQGLAGVDEQYF.